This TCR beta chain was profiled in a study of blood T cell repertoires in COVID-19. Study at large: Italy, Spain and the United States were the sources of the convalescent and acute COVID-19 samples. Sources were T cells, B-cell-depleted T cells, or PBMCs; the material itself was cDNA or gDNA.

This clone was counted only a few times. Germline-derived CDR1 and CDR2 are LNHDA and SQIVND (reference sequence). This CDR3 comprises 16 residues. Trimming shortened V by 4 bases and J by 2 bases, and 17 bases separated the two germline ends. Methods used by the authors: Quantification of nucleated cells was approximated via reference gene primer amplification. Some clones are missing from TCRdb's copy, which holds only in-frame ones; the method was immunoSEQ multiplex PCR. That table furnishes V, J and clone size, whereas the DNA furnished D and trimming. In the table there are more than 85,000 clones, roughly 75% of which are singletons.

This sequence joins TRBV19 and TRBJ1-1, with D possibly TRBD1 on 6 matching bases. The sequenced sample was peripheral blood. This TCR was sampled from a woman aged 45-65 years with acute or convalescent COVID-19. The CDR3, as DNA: TGTGCCAGTAGTACTTATACCAGGGGTCGAAACACTGAAGCTTTCTTT. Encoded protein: CASSTYTRGRNTEAFF.